This T cell receptor beta chain was sequenced in a study of shared clonotypes between healthy human individuals (dated by TCRdb to between 2020 and 2021). In the study overall: A couple of women and three men aged 18 to 49 years were included in the cohort. To estimate repertoire size and how much clonotypes are shared between individuals, the study performed deep sequencing of blood TCR repertoires from about five healthy adults. For each donor, CD4 naive and CD4 memory were each given three plates, CD8 naive was given two plates, and CD8 memory was given one plate. Libraries were prepared and TCR repertoires were sequenced by different laboratories using diverse techniques, in order to increase sequencing depth and limit assay-specific biases. Leukapheresis yielded between about 0.85 and 10 billion PBMCs per donor. Study-level results and caveats: Around 5.4% of naive CD4, around 4% of naive CD8, 2.3% of memory CD4, and 0.35% to 0.5% of memory CD8 clonotypes were shared across a handful of donors. Pairwise subsampling led to the expectation that sequencing depth would affect the degree of clonotype sharing among donors. Even with the large sequencing depth, rarefaction of the sorted-subset datasets indicated that sequencing was incomplete. Naive subsets generally had larger estimated clonotype richness than memory subsets. Clonotypes shared by all four sorted-subset donors showed higher generation probabilities than non-shared clonotypes. Because the study included a small number of donors, the genetic and exposure-history diversity represented was limited. Sampling was restricted to blood, and TCR repertoires in tissue are likely to differ from TCR repertoires in blood.

Using the deep immunoSEQ assay, TCR CDR3 regions were amplified from genomic DNA by multiplex PCR. Extracted genomic DNA from each cell subset was spread evenly across all wells of several immunoSEQ 96-well plates, with each plate serving as a replicate. For sorted subsets, about 200 ng genomic DNA, equal to tens of thousands of T cell genomes, was loaded into each replicate PCR. Purified libraries were measured with a Qubit 3.0 fluorometer, size-checked on a Bioanalyzer 2100, and measured again with the KAPA Library Quantification kit. A separate single-read 150-cycle Illumina NextSeq 550 flow cell was used to sequence each immunoSEQ 96-well plate. As for how the authors treated the data: Because only junctional sequences without quality scores were contained in the immunoSEQ output, filtering matching that applied to full-length reads could not be performed. To assign V/J genes and CDR3, sequences were annotated against IMGT germline references using PyIR, a Python wrapper for IgBLAST v1.9. Reads with weak V/J assignments (E-value above 1e-6), missing CDR3, stop codons, out-of-frame junctions, or ambiguous translated residues were removed. V3J clonotypes were defined as sequences sharing an identical inferred V gene, J gene, and CDR3 amino acid sequence. Percentage overlap between repertoires was calculated by dividing the number of shared unique clonotypes by the size of the smaller repertoire. RTK rarefaction, the Chao1 estimator, and Recon v2.1 estimates of unobserved clonotypes were used to assess repertoire richness. Generation probabilities for all TCRbeta clonotypes obtained by the gDNA method from a handful of donors were computed using OLGA. Drawn from immuneACCESS, this table holds only the in-frame rearrangements with V and J called that TCRdb kept. Clones are partly lost; checked studies trace under half to an unresolved V gene and leave the rest unexplained. From that table come the V and J calls and clone size; the DNA was used to work out D and trimming. Present in this sample are approximately 500,000 clones, 90% to 96% of which were seen just once. The ten biggest clones cover about 0.064% of the sample.

This clone was counted only a few times. No cognate antigen has been identified for it. An end of the junction does not agree with germline; a read error may underlie this. Donors were healthy HIV-negative adults with no recently reported acute infections or vaccinations. Every donor was a Caucasian adult residing in Nashville, Tennessee, USA. CD4+ T cells were enriched by magnetic negative selection, after which naive cells were positively selected on CD45RA and the negative fraction was taken as the memory subset. After blood collection by leukapheresis, PBMCs were isolated using Ficoll-Histopaque density gradient centrifugation and then cryopreserved in the vapor phase of liquid nitrogen. Purity and quantity of every magnetically sorted T cell population were checked by analytical flow cytometry. Genomic DNA was isolated from every sorted fraction and measured by UV absorbance on a Nanodrop 2000c.

The germline V gene supplies CDR1 SNHLY and CDR2 FYNNEI. The CDR3 runs 10 amino acids, cysteine and phenylalanine included. CDR3 DNA only is kept here, 30 bases in frame from base 1. This TCR derives from a woman aged 30 to 39 in good health. Specimen: naive CD4+ T cells sorted from blood. Interpreted using the paper, the cell subset or site label stands for: CD45RA+ positively selected. The sequence joins TRBV2 to TRBJ2-7, and the D gene may be TRBD1, 6 bases matching. The CDR3 protein: CASSAGASDF. The DNA reads as follows: TGTGCCAGCAGTGCAGGGGCATCCGACTTC.